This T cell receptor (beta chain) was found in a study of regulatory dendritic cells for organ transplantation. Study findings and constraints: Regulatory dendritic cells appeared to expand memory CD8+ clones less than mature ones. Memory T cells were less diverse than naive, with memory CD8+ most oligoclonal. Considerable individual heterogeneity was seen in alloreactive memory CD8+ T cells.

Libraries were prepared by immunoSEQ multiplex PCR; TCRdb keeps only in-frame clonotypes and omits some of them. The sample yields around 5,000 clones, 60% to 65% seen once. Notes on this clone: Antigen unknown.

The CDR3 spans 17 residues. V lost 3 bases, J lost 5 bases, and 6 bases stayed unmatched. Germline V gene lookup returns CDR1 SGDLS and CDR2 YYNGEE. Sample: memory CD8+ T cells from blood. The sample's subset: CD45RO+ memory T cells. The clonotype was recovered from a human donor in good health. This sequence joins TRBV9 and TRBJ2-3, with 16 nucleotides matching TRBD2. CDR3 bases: TGTGCCAGCAGCGAGGGACTAGCGGGGGGGGAGGGAGATACGCAGTATTTT. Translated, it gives CASSEGLAGGEGDTQYF.